In this sample, the clone carrying this T cell receptor beta chain turned up many times. Its antigen is undetermined. The cDNA was generated through 5'RACE incorporating 10-nucleotide random UMIs. TCRdb fed the 5' RACE reads into MiXCR, producing one record per CDR3 protein. The repertoire holds roughly 120,000 distinct CDR3 sequences, with roughly 3.4% as singletons. 2 million unsorted PBMCs were stored in RNAlater at -80 °C before RNA extraction. Germline V gene lookup returns CDR1 MNHEY and CDR2 SMNVEV (reference sequence). The CDR3 extends over 13 amino acids. V was trimmed by 5 bases and J by 9 bases, leaving 17 bases between them. The sample originates from a study of neurological immune-mediated disorders. Overall study context: Secondary progressive cases numbered 3 among the roughly 35 multiple sclerosis patients, while the other 31 were relapsing-remitting.

Study-wide results and limits: The study phylogenetically grouped the repertoires of 18 of 34 multiple sclerosis patients into one related-CDR3 cluster, a possible signature.

V and J are TRBV27 and TRBJ2-7; D possibly uses TRBD1 or TRBD2 (6 bases each). The specimen sequenced was PBMCs. The TCR originated in a woman younger than 45 with multiple sclerosis. The CDR3 here is CASSPGDSTTQYF. The CDR3 DNA is TGTGCCAGCAGTCCAGGGGACTCCACGACGCAGTACTTC.